These 18 T cell receptor beta chains share one sample of origin, sequenced in a study of T cells in Graves' hyperthyroidism and ophthalmopathy. RNA transcripts yielded amplified TCR beta CDR3 regions. The HTBI primer set was used in a first-round RT-PCR of the TCR CDR3. TCRdb itself ran the multiplex PCR reads through MiXCR, one entry per CDR3 protein. The sample records approximately 400,000 distinct CDR3 sequences, about 18% being singletons. Material: blood. The receptor set was obtained from a woman aged 18-35 years with Graves' hyperthyroidism.

Comments on this clonotype: A much larger clone is a single base away; this may be a read error. This chain joins TRBV27 and TRBJ1-1; D perhaps matches TRBD1 (5 bases). Germline CDR1 is MNHEY and CDR2 is SMNVEV (reference sequence). The CDR3 totals 14 residues. The CDR3 coding sequence is TGTGCCAGCAGTTTATTCGAAGGGGTCACTGAAGCTGTCTTT. This translates into CASSLFEGVTEAVF.

Ten or more counts support this clonotype. The rearrangement joins TRBV6-1 to TRBJ1-2; D unresolved. V was pared by 5 bases and J by 2 bases, with 18 bases between. Germline CDR1 is MNHNS and CDR2 is SASEGT. This CDR3 has 16 residues. The CDR3 loop is CASSTPPGRQNYGYTF. The CDR3 nucleotides read TGTGCCAGCAGTACCCCTCCCGGGCGTCAAAACTATGGCTACACCTTC.

This clonotype was counted many times. This CDR3 reads CASSFGERGETQYF. The CDR3, as DNA: TGCGCCAGCAGCTTCGGGGAGAGGGGGGAGACCCAGTACTTC. The chain is built from TRBV5-1 and TRBJ2-5; a weak D match, TRBD1 (6 bases). Trimming stripped 2 bases from V and 5 bases from J, with 13 bases between. The CDR3 sequence is 14 residues long. CDR1 and CDR2 from the germline V gene are SGHRS and YFSETQ.

At least ten counts were recorded for this clonotype. The rearrangement uses TRBV29-1 and TRBJ1-5; D is perhaps TRBD1 (5 bases). Deletions cut 5 bases from V and 1 base from J, with 12 bases between. Germline V CDR1 and CDR2: SQVTM, ANQGSEA. The CDR3 has 14 residues. CDR3 region: CSVLTGWSNQPQHF. CDR3 coding DNA: TGCAGCGTTCTAACAGGTTGGAGCAATCAGCCCCAGCATTTT.

Many counts were recorded for this clonotype. The chain carries TRBV19 and TRBJ1-1; 8 bases line up with TRBD1. The V segment lost 6 bases and the J segment 6 bases; nucleotides outside the gene matches: 3. The CDR3 sequence is 12 residues long. Looked up from germline, CDR1 is LNHDA and CDR2 is SQIVND (reference sequence). CDR3 sequence reads: CASSRGPAEAFF. Here the CDR3 DNA reads TGTGCCAGTAGCAGGGGGCCCGCTGAAGCTTTCTTT.

J is TRBJ2-4 and V is TRBV6-2 or TRBV6-3; D call uncertain. V lost 6 bases to trimming and J lost 3 bases, with 9 bases between them. This CDR3 has 13 amino acids. Germline assignment: CDR1 MNHEY and CDR2 SVGEGT. The CDR3 protein is CASRPGRKNIQYF. DNA for the CDR3: TGTGCCAGCAGGCCAGGACGCAAAAACATTCAGTACTTC.

This clonotype was recorded at least ten times. This rearrangement joins TRBV27 to TRBJ2-5; 10 bases match TRBD2. Trimming took 6 bases from V and 8 from J; bases not matched to a gene: 9. CDR3 length: 14 amino acids. Germline CDR1 reads MNHEY; CDR2 reads SMNVEV (reference sequence). For the CDR3, the DNA is TGTGCCAGCAGCGGACTAGCGGTTCACCCTACCCAGTACTTC. Its protein is CASSGLAVHPTQYF.

This clonotype was seen repeatedly, ten times or more. The chain is built from TRBV11-2 and TRBJ2-7; D unclear. V lost 2 bases and J 4 bases, leaving 9 bases between the germline ends. Germline-derived CDR1 and CDR2 are SGHAT and FQNNGV. This CDR3 spans 13 amino acids. The CDR3 nucleotides are TGTGCCAGCAGCTTACAGAGCACTTACGAGCAGTACTTC. The encoded protein is CASSLQSTYEQYF.

This clonotype was observed many times. This chain links TRBV3-1 with TRBJ1-1, with D perhaps TRBD1 (5 bases). The germline gives CDR1 LGHDT, CDR2 YNNKEL (reference sequence). The CDR3 is 15 amino acids. Trimming cost V 4 bases and J 2 bases, with 14 bases left between them. CDR3 sequence (DNA): TGTGCCAGCAGCCCCCCAACTCAGGGAAACACTGAAGCTTTCTTT. Protein sequence: CASSPPTQGNTEAFF.

This clonotype was detected ten times or more. One junction end disagrees with the germline gene, perhaps due to a read error. The chain combines TRBV12-3 or TRBV12-4 with TRBJ2-7; D is possibly TRBD2 (7 bases). The CDR3 runs to 13 residues. DNA of the CDR3: TGTGCCAGCAGTTTTTGGGGGGGGCCGGGTCTGGACTTC. Encoded protein: CASSFWGGPGLDF.

This clonotype occurred once. The CDR3 here is CASSLNPAGEETQYF. In nucleotides, the CDR3 is TGTGCCAGCAGCTTAAACCCAGCGGGCGAAGAGACCCAGTACTTC. The rearrangement joins TRBV11-2 to TRBJ2-5; the D gene is possibly TRBD2 (6 bases). There are 15 residues in the CDR3. Trimming pared 2 bases from V and 3 bases from J, leaving 13 bases between. Germline values: CDR1 SGHAT, CDR2 FQNNGV.

In its sample, this clonotype was seen many times. V is TRBV6-1 and J is TRBJ1-5; the D gene is possibly TRBD1 (6 bases). The CDR3 length is 15 residues. Germline V gene data show CDR1 as MNHNS and CDR2 as SASEGT. Deletions cut 2 bases from V and 0 bases from J, with 8 bases between. CDR3 residues: CASSEWDISNQPQHF. The CDR3 DNA reads TGTGCCAGCAGTGAATGGGACATTAGCAATCAGCCCCAGCATTTT.

In its sample, this clonotype was seen many times. The junction does not match germline at one end; this may be a read error. The chain employs TRBV20-1 and TRBJ1-3; D gene ambiguous. This CDR3 has 14 residues. The V gene's germline CDR1 is DFQATT and CDR2 SNEGSKA (reference sequence). The CDR3 DNA follows: TGCAGTGCTGGAGAGTTAAACTCTGGAAACACCATATATTTT. Amino acids: CSAGELNSGNTIYF.

This clonotype was observed at least ten times. The chain links TRBV20-1 to TRBJ1-5, with 8 bases lining up with TRBD1. With 6 bases clipped from V and 4 bases from J, the junction kept 8 bases outside the gene matches. This CDR3 region has 14 residues. The germline V gene has CDR1 DFQATT and CDR2 SNEGSKA (reference sequence). The CDR3 is CSADQGARNQPQHF. CDR3 nucleotides: TGCAGTGCGGATCAGGGGGCACGGAATCAGCCCCAGCATTTT.

The chain uses TRBV19 and TRBJ1-2; 9 bases align to TRBD1. CDR3 length: 14 residues. With 7 bases clipped from V and 6 bases from J, the junction kept 9 bases outside the gene matches. Germline assignment: CDR1 LNHDA and CDR2 SQIVND (reference sequence). CDR3 residues: CASTSRDRENGYTF. The CDR3 DNA reads as TGTGCCAGTACGTCCCGGGACAGGGAAAATGGCTACACCTTC.

This clonotype was counted only a few times. The chain links TRBV19 to TRBJ1-1; no firm D call. V dropped 5 bases and J dropped 4 bases, with 20 bases sitting between them. Germline V gene data show CDR1 as LNHDA and CDR2 as SQIVND (reference sequence). This CDR3 has 16 residues. CDR3 bases: TGTGCCAGTAGTCCAAACCCCGTTAGAGGTCTCACTGAAGCTTTCTTT. Amino acids: CASSPNPVRGLTEAFF. Using reference TRBV19 and TRBJ1-1 for the parts outside the CDR3, the full variable domain is DGGITQSPKYLFRKEGQNVTLSCEQNLNHDAMYWYRQDPGQGLRLIYYSQIVNDFQKGDIAEGYSVSREKKESFPLTVTSAQKNPTAFYLCASSPNPVRGLTEAFFGQGTRLTVV.

This clonotype was seen ten or more times. The chain uses TRBV20-1 and TRBJ2-5; 16 positions agree with TRBD2. Germline V gives CDR1 DFQATT, CDR2 SNEGSKA (reference sequence). Losses at the gene ends were 3 bases for V and 2 bases for J; bases not matched to a gene: 0. CDR3 length equals 15 residues. As DNA, the CDR3 is TGCAGTGCTAGGGGACTAGCGGGGGGGCAAGAGACCCAGTACTTC. Translating gives CSARGLAGGQETQYF.

This clonotype was found many times. The chain links TRBV5-1 to TRBJ1-2, with 8 nucleotides matching TRBD1. This CDR3 is 15 amino acids long. The V segment lost 2 bases and the J segment 6 bases; nucleotides outside the gene matches: 9. The germline V gene encodes CDR1 SGHRS and CDR2 YFSETQ. CDR3 DNA sequence: TGCGCCAGCAGCTTAAACCCGGGACAGGCGGATGGCTACACCTTC. Protein sequence: CASSLNPGQADGYTF.